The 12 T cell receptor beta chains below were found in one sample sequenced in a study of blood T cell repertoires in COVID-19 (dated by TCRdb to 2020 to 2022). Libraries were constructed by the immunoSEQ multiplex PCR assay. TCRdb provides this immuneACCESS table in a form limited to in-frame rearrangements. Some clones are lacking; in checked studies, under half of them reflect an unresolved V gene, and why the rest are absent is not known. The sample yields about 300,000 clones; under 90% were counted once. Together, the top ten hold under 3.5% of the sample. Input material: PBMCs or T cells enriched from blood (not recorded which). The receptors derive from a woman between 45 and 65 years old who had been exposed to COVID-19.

Here the CDR3 reads CASSFREGSSGNTIYF. In nucleotides, the CDR3 is TGTGCCAGCAGTTTCAGAGAAGGGAGCTCTGGAAACACCATATATTTT. J is TRBJ1-3 and V is TRBV28; D is unresolved. This CDR3 is 16 amino acids long. Germline V gives CDR1 MDHEN, CDR2 SYDVKM. V gave up 3 bases and J gave up 0 bases, with 12 bases separating them.

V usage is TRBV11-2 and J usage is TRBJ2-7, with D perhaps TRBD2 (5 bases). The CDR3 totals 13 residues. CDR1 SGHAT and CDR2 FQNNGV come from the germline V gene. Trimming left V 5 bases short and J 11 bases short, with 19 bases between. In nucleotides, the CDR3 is TGTGCCAGCAGCCCCCGAGCGTTGGCCGGGGAGTACTTC. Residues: CASSPRALAGEYF.

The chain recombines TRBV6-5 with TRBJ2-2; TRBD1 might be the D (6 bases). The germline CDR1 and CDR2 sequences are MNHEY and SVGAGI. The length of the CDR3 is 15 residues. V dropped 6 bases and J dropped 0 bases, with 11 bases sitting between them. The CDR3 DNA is TGTGCCAGCAGCGCCAGGGGCGCGAACACCGGGGAGCTGTTTTTT. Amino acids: CASSARGANTGELFF.

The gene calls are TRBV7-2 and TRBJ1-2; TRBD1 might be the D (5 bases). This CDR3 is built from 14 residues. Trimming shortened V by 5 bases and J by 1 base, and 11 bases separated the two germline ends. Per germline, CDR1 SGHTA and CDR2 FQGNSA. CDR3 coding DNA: TGTGCCAGCAGCAGGCCAGGGATTAACTATGGCTACACCTTC. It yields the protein CASSRPGINYGYTF.

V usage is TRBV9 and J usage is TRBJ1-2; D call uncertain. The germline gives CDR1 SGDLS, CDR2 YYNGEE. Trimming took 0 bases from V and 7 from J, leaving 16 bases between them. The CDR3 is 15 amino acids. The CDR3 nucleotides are TGTGCCAGCAGCGTAGAGCCAGGCGAAGGAGGTGGCTACACCTTC. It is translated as CASSVEPGEGGGYTF.

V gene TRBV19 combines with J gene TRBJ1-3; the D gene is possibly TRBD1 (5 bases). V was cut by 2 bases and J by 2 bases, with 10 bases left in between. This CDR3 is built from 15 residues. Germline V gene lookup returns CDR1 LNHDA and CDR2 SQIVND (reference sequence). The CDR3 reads CASSIFAGTGNTIYF. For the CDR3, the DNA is TGTGCCAGTAGTATATTTGCAGGGACTGGAAACACCATATATTTT. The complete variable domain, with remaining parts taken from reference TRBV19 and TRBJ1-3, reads DGGITQSPKYLFRKEGQNVTLSCEQNLNHDAMYWYRQDPGQGLRLIYYSQIVNDFQKGDIAEGYSVSREKKESFPLTVTSAQKNPTAFYLCASSIFAGTGNTIYFGEGSWLTVV.

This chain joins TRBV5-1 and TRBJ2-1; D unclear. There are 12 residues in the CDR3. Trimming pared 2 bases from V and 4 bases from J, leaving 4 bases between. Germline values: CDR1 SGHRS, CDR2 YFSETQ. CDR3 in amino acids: CASSFVYNEQFF. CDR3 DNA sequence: TGCGCCAGCAGCTTCGTATACAATGAGCAGTTCTTC.

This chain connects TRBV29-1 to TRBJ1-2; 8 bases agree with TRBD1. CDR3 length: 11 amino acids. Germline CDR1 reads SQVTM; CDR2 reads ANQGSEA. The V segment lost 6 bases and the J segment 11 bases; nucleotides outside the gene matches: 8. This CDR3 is CSVGTGLHYTF. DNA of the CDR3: TGCAGCGTCGGGACAGGCCTGCATTACACCTTC.

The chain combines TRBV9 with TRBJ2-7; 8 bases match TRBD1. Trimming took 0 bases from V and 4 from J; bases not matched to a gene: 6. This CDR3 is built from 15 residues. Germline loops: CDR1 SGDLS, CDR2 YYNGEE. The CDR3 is CASSVGAGGRYEQYF. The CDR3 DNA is TGTGCCAGCAGCGTAGGGGCAGGGGGCCGGTACGAGCAGTACTTC.

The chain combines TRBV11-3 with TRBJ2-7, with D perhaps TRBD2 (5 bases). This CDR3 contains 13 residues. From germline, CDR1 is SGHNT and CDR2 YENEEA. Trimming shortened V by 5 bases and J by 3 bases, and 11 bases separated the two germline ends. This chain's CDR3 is CASSPNRGYEQYF. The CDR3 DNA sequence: TGTGCCAGCAGCCCTAACCGGGGCTACGAGCAGTACTTC.

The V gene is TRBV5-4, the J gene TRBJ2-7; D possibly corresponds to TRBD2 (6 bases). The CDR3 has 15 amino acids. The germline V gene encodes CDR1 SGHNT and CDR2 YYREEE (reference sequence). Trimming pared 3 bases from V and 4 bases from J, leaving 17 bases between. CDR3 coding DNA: TGTGCCAGCAGCTGGGACCCCGGGACTGAGTACGAGCAGTACTTC. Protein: CASSWDPGTEYEQYF.

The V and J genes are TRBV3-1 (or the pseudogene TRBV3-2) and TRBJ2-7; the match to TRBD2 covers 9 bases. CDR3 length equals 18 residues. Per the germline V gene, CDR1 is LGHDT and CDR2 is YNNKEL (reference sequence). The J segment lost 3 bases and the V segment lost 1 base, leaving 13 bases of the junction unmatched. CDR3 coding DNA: TGTGCCAGCAGCCAAGTAGGTGAGCGGGGGGCCGGATTCTACGAGCAGTACTTC. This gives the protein CASSQVGERGAGFYEQYF.